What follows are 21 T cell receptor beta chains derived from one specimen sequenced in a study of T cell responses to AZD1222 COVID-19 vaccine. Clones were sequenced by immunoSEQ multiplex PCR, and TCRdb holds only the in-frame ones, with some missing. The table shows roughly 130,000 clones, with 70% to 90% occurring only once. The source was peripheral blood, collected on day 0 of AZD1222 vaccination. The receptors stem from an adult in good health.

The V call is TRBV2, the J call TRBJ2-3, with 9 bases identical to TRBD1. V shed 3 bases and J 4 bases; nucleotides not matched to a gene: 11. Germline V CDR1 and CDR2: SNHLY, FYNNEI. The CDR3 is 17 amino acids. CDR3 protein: CASSEAPGTGIPDTQYF. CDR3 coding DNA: TGTGCCAGCAGTGAGGCTCCCGGGACAGGGATTCCAGATACGCAGTATTTT.

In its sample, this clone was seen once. CDR3 sequence (DNA): TGCGCCAGCAGCTTGGGACAGGACTATGGCTACACCTTC. This encodes CASSLGQDYGYTF. This chain joins TRBV5-1 and TRBJ1-2; possible D gene TRBD1, 6 bases. This CDR3 has 13 residues. Germline V gene data show CDR1 as SGHRS and CDR2 as YFSETQ. V lost 0 bases and J 3 bases, leaving 6 bases between the germline ends. Variable domain in full (rest from reference TRBV5-1 and TRBJ1-2): KAGVTQTPRYLIKTRGQQVTLSCSPISGHRSVSWYQQTPGQGLQFLFEYFSETQRNKGNFPGRFSGRQFSNSRSEMNVSTLELGDSALYLCASSLGQDYGYTFGSGTRLTVV.

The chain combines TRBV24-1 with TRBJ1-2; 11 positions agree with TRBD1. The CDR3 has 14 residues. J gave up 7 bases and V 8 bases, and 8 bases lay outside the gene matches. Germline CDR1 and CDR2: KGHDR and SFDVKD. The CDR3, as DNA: TGTGCCACCACCAAGGGACAGGGGGAAAGTGGCTACACCTTC. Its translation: CATTKGQGESGYTF.

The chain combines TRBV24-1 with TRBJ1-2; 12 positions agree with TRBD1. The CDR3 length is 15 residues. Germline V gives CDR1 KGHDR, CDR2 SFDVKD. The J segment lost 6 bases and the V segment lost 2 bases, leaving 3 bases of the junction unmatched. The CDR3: CATSDSGTGGDGYTF. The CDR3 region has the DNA TGTGCCACCAGTGATTCCGGGACAGGGGGCGATGGCTACACCTTC.

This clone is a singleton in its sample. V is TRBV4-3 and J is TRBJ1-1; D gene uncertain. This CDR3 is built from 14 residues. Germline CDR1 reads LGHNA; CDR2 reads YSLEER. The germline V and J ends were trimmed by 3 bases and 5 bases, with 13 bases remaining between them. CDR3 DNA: TGCGCCAGCAGCCACCTTATTGGGGTAACTGAAGCTTTCTTT. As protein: CASSHLIGVTEAFF.

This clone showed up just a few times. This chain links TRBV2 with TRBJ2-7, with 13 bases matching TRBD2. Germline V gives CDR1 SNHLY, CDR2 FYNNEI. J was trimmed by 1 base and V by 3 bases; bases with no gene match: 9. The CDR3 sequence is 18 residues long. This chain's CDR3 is CASSEGLAGFGRSYEQYF. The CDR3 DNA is TGTGCCAGCAGTGAGGGACTAGCGGGATTCGGTCGGTCCTACGAGCAGTACTTC.

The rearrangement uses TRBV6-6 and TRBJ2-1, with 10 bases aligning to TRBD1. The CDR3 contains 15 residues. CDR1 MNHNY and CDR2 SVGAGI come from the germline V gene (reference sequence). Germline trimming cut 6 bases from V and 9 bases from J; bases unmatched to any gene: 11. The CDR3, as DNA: TGTGCCAGCAGCCCACCGGGACAGGGGTACGGTGAGCAGTTCTTC. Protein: CASSPPGQGYGEQFF.

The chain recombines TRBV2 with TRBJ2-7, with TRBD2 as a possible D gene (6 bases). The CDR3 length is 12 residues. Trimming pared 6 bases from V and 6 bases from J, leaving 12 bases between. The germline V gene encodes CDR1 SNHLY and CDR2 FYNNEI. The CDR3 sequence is CASRRAGGEQYF. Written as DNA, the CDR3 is TGTGCCAGCAGACGAGCGGGTGGCGAGCAGTACTTC. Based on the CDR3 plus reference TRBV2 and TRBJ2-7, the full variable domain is EPEVTQTPSHQVTQMGQEVILRCVPISNHLYFYWYRQILGQKVEFLVSFYNNEISEKSEIFDDQFSVERPDGSNFTLKIRSTKLEDSAMYFCASRRAGGEQYFGPGTRLTVT.

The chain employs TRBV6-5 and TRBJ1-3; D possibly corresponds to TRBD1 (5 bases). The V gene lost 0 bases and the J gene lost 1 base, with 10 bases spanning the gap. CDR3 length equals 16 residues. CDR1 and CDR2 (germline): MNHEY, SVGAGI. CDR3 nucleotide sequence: TGTGCCAGCAGTTACTCGGGACGACTATCTGGAAACACCATATATTTT. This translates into CASSYSGRLSGNTIYF.

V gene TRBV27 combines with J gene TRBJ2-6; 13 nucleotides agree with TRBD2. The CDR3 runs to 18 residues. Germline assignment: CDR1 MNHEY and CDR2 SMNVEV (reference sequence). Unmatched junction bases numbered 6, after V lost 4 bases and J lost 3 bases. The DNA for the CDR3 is TGTGCCAGCAGTTCCGGACTAGCGGGAGACTTTGGGGCCAACGTCCTGACTTTC. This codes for CASSSGLAGDFGANVLTF.

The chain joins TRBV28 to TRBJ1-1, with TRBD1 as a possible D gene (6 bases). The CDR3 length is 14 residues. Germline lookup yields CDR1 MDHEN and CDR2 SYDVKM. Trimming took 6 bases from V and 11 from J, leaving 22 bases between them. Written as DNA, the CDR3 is TGTGCCAGCAGAGGGAGCCTCGAGGGGGTAGGCGCTTTCTTT. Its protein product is CASRGSLEGVGAFF. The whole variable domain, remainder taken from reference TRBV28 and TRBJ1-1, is DVKVTQSSRYLVKRTGEKVFLECVQDMDHENMFWYRQDPGLGLRLIYFSYDVKMKEKGDIPEGYSVSREKKERFSLILESASTNQTSMYLCASRGSLEGVGAFFGQGTRLTVV.

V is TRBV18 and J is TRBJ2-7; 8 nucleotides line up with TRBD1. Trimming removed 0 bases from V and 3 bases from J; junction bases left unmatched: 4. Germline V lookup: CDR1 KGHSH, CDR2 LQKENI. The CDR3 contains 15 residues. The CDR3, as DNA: TGTGCCAGCTCACCACCGTCTGGACAGGGCTACGAGCAGTACTTC. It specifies CASSPPSGQGYEQYF. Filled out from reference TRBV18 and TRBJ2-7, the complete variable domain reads NAGVMQNPRHLVRRRGQEARLRCSPMKGHSHVYWYRQLPEEGLKFMVYLQKENIIDESGMPKERFSAEFPKEGPSILRIQQVVRGDSAAYFCASSPPSGQGYEQYFGPGTRLTVT.

The CDR3 sequence is CASTPAGSNQPQHF. The CDR3 DNA follows: TGTGCCAGCACCCCAGCCGGTAGCAATCAGCCCCAGCATTTT. The chain employs TRBV27 and TRBJ1-5; D call uncertain. This CDR3 has 14 residues. CDR1 and CDR2 (germline): MNHEY, SMNVEV (reference sequence). The V and J ends lost 7 bases and 0 bases respectively, with 10 bases between them.

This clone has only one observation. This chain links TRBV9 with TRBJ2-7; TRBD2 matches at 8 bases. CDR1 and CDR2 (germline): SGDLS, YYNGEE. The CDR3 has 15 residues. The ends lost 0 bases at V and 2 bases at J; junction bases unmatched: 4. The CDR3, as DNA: TGTGCCAGCAGCGTAGGCCCGGGAGGGCCCTACGAGCAGTACTTC. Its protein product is CASSVGPGGPYEQYF.

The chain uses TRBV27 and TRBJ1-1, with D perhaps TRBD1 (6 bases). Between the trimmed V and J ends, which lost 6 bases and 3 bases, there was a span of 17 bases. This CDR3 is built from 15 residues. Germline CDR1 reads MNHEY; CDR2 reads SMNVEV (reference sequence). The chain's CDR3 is CASRFYRVGDTEAFF. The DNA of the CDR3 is TGTGCCAGCAGATTCTACAGGGTCGGTGACACTGAAGCTTTCTTT.

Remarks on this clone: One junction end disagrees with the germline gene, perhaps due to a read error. DNA for the CDR3: TGTGCCAGCAGCCTCATCGCGGCTGCCGTTTTT. Translated: CASSLIAAAVF. The chain employs TRBV9 and TRBJ1-4; D not resolved. The V gene's germline CDR1 is SGDLS and CDR2 YYNGEE. The CDR3 runs to 11 residues.

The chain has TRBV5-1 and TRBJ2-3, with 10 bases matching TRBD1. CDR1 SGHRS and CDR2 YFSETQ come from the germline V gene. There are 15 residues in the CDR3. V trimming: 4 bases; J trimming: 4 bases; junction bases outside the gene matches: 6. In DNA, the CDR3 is TGCGCCAGCAGCCCGACAGGGGGCTATGCAGATACGCAGTATTTT. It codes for CASSPTGGYADTQYF.

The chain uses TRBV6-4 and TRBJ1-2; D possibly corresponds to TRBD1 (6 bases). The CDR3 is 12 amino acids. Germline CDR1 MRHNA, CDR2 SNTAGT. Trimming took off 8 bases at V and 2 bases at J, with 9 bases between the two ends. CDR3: CASRGPNYGYTF. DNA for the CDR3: TGTGCCAGCCGGGGGCCGAACTATGGCTACACCTTC.

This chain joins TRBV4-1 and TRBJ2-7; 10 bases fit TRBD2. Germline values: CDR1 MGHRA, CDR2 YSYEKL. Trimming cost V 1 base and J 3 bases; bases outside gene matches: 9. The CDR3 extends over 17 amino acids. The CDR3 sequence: CASSQGLAGEVDYEQYF. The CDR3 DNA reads TGCGCCAGCAGCCAAGGGCTAGCGGGGGAGGTAGACTACGAGCAGTACTTC.

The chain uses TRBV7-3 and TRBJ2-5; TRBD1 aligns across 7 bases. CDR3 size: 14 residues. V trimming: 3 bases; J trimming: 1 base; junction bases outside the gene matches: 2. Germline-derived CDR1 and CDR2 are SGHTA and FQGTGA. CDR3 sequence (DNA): TGTGCCAGCAGCTTGACAGGGTCCCAAGAGACCCAGTACTTC. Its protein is CASSLTGSQETQYF.

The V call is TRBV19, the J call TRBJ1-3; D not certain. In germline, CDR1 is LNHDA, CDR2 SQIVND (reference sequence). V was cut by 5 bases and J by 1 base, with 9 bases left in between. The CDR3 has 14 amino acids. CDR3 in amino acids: CASSSGYSGNTIYF. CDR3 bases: TGTGCCAGTAGTTCGGGGTATTCTGGAAACACCATATATTTT.